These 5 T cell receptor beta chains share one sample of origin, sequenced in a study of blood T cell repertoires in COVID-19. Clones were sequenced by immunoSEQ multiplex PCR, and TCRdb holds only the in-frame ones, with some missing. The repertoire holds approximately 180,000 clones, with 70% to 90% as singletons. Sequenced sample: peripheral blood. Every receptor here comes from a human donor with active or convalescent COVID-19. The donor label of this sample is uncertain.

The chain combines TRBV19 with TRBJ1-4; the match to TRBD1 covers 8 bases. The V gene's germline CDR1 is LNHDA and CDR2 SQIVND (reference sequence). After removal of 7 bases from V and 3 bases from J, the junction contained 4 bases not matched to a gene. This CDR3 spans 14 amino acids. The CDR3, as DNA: TGTGCCAGTAATCCGGGACAGGCTAATGAAAAACTGTTTTTT. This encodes CASNPGQANEKLFF.

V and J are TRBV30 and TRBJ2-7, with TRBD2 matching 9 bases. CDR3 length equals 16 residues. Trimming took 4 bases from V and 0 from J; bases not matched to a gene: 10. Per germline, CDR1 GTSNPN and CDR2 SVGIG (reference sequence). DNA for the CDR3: TGTGCCTGGACCCAACCCCCGACTAGCGGCTCCTACGAGCAGTACTTC. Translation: CAWTQPPTSGSYEQYF.

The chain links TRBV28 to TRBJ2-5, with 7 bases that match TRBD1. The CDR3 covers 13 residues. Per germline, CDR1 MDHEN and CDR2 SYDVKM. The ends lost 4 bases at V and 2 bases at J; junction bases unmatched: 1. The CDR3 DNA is TGTGCCAGCAGTTCGGGACAGCAAGAGACCCAGTACTTC. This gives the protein CASSSGQQETQYF. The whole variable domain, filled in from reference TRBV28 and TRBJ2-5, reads DVKVTQSSRYLVKRTGEKVFLECVQDMDHENMFWYRQDPGLGLRLIYFSYDVKMKEKGDIPEGYSVSREKKERFSLILESASTNQTSMYLCASSSGQQETQYFGPGTRLLVL.

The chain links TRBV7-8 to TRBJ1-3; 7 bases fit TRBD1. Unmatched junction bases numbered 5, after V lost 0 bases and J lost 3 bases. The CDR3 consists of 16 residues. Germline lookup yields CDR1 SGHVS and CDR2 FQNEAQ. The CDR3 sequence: CASSLARGRFGNTIYF. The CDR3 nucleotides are TGTGCCAGCAGCTTAGCTAGGGGGCGCTTTGGAAACACCATATATTTT. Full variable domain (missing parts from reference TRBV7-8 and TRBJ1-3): GAGVSQSPRYKVAKRGQDVALRCDPISGHVSLFWYQQALGQGPEFLTYFQNEAQLDKSGLPSDRFFAERPEGSVSTLKIQRTQQEDSAVYLCASSLARGRFGNTIYFGEGSWLTVV.

CDR3 DNA: TGTGCCAGCAGCACACTCGGACTAGCGGGAGAGGTTCGGGAGCTGTTTTTT. Residues: CASSTLGLAGEVRELFF. This chain uses TRBV7-3 with TRBJ2-2, with TRBD2 matching over 13 bases. J gave up 9 bases and V 5 bases, and 12 bases lay outside the gene matches. The germline gives CDR1 SGHTA, CDR2 FQGTGA. The CDR3 has 17 residues.